This T cell receptor (beta chain) was captured in a study of cytomegalovirus exposure and HLA in healthy donors. Regarding the study as a whole: Presence/absence analyses treated sequencing depth as roughly uniform across donors. Cytomegalovirus-associated status was assigned to 164 TCR beta chains.

Worth noting for this clone: Antigen: not known.

This CDR3 is 16 amino acids long. Looked up from germline, CDR1 is PRHDT and CDR2 is FYEKMQ (reference sequence). J gave up 7 bases and V 4 bases, and 9 bases lay outside the gene matches. PCR was performed using 60 Vbeta and 13 Jbeta primers. Here immunoSEQ multiplex PCR was the method, and the copy in TCRdb shows in-frame clones only, minus some. The sample shows approximately 120,000 clones, about three quarters of them seen only once. The specimen sequenced was PBMCs. This chain uses TRBV13 with TRBJ2-1; 11 nucleotides line up with TRBD2. The clonotype comes from a man younger than 40 in good health and CMV-seronegative. CDR3 nucleotides: TGTGCCAGCAGCTCGCGACTAGCGGGACGAATTAATGAGCAGTTCTTC. It is translated as CASSSRLAGRINEQFF.